This T cell receptor beta chain was profiled in a study of T cells in Graves' hyperthyroidism and ophthalmopathy. Germline lookup yields CDR1 KGHSH and CDR2 LQKENI. V was cut by 3 bases and J by 6 bases, with 9 bases left in between. The CDR3 loop spans 13 amino acids. The CDR3 regions of TCR beta were amplified from RNA transcripts. The HTBI primer set drove a first-round RT-PCR of the TCR CDR3. TCRdb recomputed calls from the multiplex PCR reads with MiXCR, one row per CDR3 protein. This repertoire shows about 340,000 distinct CDR3 sequences, roughly 23% found once; its top ten account for 50%. Specimen: blood. This TCR came from a woman between 45 and 60 years old with Graves' hyperthyroidism. The genes are TRBV18 and TRBJ2-1, with D perhaps matching TRBD1 (5 bases). The CDR3 loop is CASSPFRVNEQFF. In DNA, the CDR3 is TGTGCCAGCTCACCCTTCAGGGTCAATGAGCAGTTCTTC.